This entry concerns a single T cell receptor (beta chain). Its specificity is not known. The sample is drawn from a study of cytomegalovirus exposure and HLA in healthy donors. The study, taken as a whole, reports: A classifier reportedly called cytomegalovirus status with high sensitivity and specificity. Subsequent analysis showed first-cohort TCR clusters tending to co-occur in 120 or so validation repertoires. Overall, approximately 150 TCR beta chains were annotated as cytomegalovirus-associated.

Profiled with immunoSEQ multiplex PCR; TCRdb holds only in-frame clones, not every one. The table has roughly 110,000 clones, about 87% seen once. Germline assignment: CDR1 MNHEY and CDR2 SMNVEV (reference sequence). The junction had 12 bases not matched to a gene; V was cut back by 8 bases and J by 0 bases. The length of the CDR3 is 17 residues. The chain carries TRBV27 and TRBJ1-4; 7 bases match TRBD1. This receptor was obtained from a woman between 18 and 29 years old in good health and CMV-seropositive. The source material was PBMCs. CDR3: CASGKQGSLATNEKLFF. CDR3 nucleotides: TGTGCCAGCGGAAAACAGGGGAGCCTTGCAACTAATGAAAAACTGTTTTTT.